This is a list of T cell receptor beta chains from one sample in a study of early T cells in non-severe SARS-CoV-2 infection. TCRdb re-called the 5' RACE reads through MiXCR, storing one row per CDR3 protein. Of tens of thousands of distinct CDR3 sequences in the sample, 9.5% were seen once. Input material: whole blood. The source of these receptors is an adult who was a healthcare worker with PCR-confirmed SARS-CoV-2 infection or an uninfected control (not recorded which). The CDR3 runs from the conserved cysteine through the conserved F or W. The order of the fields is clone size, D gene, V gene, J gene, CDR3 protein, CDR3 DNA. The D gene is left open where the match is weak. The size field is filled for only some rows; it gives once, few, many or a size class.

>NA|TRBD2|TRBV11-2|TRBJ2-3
CASSLDTRLAGGPDTQYF
TGTGCCAGCAGCTTAGATACCCGGCTAGCGGGAGGGCCGGATACGCAGTATTTT
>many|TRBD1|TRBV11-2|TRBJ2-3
CASSLAMPSRGTDTQYF
TGTGCCAGCAGCTTAGCGATGCCTAGCAGGGGGACAGATACGCAGTATTTT
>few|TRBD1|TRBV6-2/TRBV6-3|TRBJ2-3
CASSPGGGDTQYF
TGTGCCAGCAGTCCAGGGGGCGGAGATACGCAGTATTTT
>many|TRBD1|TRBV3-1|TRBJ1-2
CASSYFTTGNYGYTF
TGTGCCAGCAGCTACTTTACGACAGGGAACTATGGCTACACCTTC
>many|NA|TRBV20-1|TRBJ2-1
CSARGAIYNEQFF
TGCAGTGCTAGGGGGGCTATTTACAATGAGCAGTTCTTC
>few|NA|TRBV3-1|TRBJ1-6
CASSQGTRRNSPLHF
TGTGCCAGCAGCCAAGGGACACGGAGAAATTCACCCCTCCACTTT
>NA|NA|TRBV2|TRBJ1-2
CASNRGQTYGYTF
TGTGCCAGCAATCGCGGACAGACCTATGGCTACACCTTC
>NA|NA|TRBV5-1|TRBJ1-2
CASSLGNLRDGYTF
TGCGCCAGCAGCTTGGGTAATCTCCGGGATGGCTACACCTTC
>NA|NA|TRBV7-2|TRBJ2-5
CASSKTETQYF
TGTGCCAGCAGCAAAACGGAGACCCAGTACTTC
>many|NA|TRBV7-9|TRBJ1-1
CASSFDGNTEAFF
TGTGCCAGCAGCTTCGACGGGAACACTGAAGCTTTCTTT
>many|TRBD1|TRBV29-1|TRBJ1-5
CSAGQGSNQPQHF
TGCAGCGCCGGACAGGGTAGCAATCAGCCCCAGCATTTT
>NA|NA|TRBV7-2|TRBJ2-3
CASSFMGLKDTQYF
TGTGCCAGCAGCTTTATGGGGCTTAAAGATACGCAGTATTTT
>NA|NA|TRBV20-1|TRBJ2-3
CSASRGDTQYF
TGCAGTGCTAGCAGAGGGGATACGCAGTATTTT
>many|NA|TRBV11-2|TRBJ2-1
CASSLDPAPPTNEQFF
TGTGCCAGCAGCTTAGATCCGGCACCACCTACGAATGAGCAGTTCTTC
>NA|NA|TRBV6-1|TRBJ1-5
CAARGRQTSNQPQHF
TGTGCAGCGCGGGGCCGACAGACTAGCAATCAGCCCCAGCATTTT
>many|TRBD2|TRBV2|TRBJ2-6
CASSITSAPGANVLTF
TGTGCCAGCAGTATTACTAGCGCCCCTGGGGCCAACGTCCTGACTTTC
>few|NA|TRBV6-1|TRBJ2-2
CASSRGELFF
TGTGCCAGCAGTCGCGGGGAGCTGTTTTTT
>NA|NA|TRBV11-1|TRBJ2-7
CASSSSGAGYEQYF
TGTGCCAGCAGCTCCTCCGGGGCGGGCTACGAGCAGTACTTC
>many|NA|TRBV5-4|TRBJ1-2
CASTFPGNYGYTF
TGTGCCAGCACCTTTCCGGGGAACTATGGCTACACCTTC
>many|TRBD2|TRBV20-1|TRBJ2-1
CSAWLSGSLIYNEQFF
TGCAGTGCCTGGCTTAGCGGGTCCTTGATTTACAATGAGCAGTTCTTC
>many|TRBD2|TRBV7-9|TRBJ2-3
CASSFRGGNTDTQYF
TGTGCCAGCAGCTTCCGCGGGGGGAACACAGATACGCAGTATTTT
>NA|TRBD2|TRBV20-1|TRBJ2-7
CSVDGRKQYF
TGCAGTGTTGACGGGAGGAAGCAGTACTTC
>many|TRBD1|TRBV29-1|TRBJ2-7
CSYRQGALPEQYF
TGCTCATACCGACAGGGGGCGCTTCCCGAGCAGTACTTC
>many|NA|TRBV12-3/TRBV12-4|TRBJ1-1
CASSFKSGAEAFF
TGTGCCAGCAGTTTTAAGTCAGGGGCGGAAGCTTTCTTT
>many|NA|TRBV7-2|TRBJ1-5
CASSLGTSRQPQHF
TGTGCCAGCAGCTTAGGAACCTCCAGGCAGCCCCAGCATTTT
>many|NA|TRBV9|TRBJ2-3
CASSGQLFTDTQYF
TGTGCCAGCAGCGGACAGTTGTTCACAGATACGCAGTATTTT
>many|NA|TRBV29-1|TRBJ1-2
CSVSREPTHGYTF
TGCAGCGTTAGCCGGGAGCCCACCCATGGCTACACCTTC
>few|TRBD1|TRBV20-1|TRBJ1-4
CSARYDRAVEKLFF
TGCAGTGCTAGATACGACAGGGCGGTTGAAAAACTGTTTTTT
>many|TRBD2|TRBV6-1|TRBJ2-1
CASTRLIGGASSYNEQFF
TGTGCCAGCACCCGATTGATCGGGGGGGCAAGCTCCTACAATGAGCAGTTCTTC